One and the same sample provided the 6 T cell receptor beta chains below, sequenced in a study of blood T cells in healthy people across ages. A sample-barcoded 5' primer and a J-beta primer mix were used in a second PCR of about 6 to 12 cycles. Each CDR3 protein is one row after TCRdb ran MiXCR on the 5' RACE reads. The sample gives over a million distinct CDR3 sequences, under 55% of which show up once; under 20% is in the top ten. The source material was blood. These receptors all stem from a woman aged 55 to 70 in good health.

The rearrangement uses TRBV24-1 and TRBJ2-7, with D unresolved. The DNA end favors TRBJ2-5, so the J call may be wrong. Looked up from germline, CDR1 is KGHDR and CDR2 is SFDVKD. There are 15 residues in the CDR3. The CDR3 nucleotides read TGTGCCACCAGTGGCGTCGGTGGGATCCTGGAGACCCAGTACTTC. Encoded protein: CATSGVGGILETQYF.

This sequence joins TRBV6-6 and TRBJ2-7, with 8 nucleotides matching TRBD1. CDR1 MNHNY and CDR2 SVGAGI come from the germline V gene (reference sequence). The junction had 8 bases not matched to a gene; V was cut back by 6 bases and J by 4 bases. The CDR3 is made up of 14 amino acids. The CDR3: CASRPGTGLYEQYF. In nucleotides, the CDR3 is TGTGCCAGCAGACCCGGGACAGGATTGTACGAGCAGTACTTC.

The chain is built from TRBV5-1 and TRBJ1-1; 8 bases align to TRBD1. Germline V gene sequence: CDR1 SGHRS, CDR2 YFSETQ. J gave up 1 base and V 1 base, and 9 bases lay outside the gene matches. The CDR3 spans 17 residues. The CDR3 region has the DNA TGCGCCAGCAGCTTGACCCCCCAGGGGGCCGCGAACACTGAAGCTTTCTTT. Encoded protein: CASSLTPQGAANTEAFF.

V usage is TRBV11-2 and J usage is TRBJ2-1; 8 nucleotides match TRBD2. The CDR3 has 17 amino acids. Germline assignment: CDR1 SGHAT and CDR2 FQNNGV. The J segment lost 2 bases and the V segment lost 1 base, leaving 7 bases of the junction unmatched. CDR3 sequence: CASSLGSAGGTYNEQFF. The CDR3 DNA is TGTGCCAGCAGCTTAGGATCGGCGGGAGGAACCTACAATGAGCAGTTCTTC.

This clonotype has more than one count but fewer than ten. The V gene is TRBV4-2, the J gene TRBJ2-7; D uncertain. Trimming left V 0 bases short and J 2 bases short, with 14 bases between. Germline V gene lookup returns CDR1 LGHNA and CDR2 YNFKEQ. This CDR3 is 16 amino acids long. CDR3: CASSQEMALGPYEQYF. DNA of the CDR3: TGTGCCAGCAGCCAAGAGATGGCCCTAGGACCCTACGAGCAGTACTTC.

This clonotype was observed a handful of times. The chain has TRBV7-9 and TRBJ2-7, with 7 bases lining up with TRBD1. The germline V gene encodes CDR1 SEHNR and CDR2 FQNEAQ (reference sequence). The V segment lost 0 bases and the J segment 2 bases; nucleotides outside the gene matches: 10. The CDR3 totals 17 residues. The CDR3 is CASSLAIQPTGAYEQYF. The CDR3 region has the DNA TGTGCCAGCAGCTTAGCGATCCAACCCACAGGGGCCTACGAGCAGTACTTC.